The 8 T cell receptor beta chains in this list originate from one sample, sequenced in a study of T cells after yellow fever vaccination. MiXCR, applied by TCRdb to the 5' RACE reads, yields one record per CDR3 protein. The sample includes around 530,000 distinct CDR3 sequences, about a sixth of them seen just once. The sample in question was PBMCs, obtained around 5 days after the first yellow fever vaccination. The receptors derive from a man younger than 35 who received the YFV17D yellow fever vaccine.

This clonotype was seen ten or more times. DNA of the CDR3: TGTGCCAGCAGCTTAGCGGGGTCTAGCACAGATACGCAGTATTTT. Translation: CASSLAGSSTDTQYF. This sequence joins TRBV11-2 and TRBJ2-3, with D possibly matching TRBD2 (5 bases). Deletions cut 1 base from V and 0 bases from J, with 8 bases between. Germline-derived CDR1 and CDR2 are SGHAT and FQNNGV. The CDR3 contains 15 residues.

This clonotype appeared a few times. The V gene is TRBV19, the J gene TRBJ1-5, with 9 bases fitting TRBD1. In germline, CDR1 is LNHDA, CDR2 SQIVND (reference sequence). J was trimmed by 6 bases and V by 5 bases; bases with no gene match: 5. The CDR3 runs to 14 residues. In DNA form, the CDR3 reads TGTGCCAGTAGTGTAAACAGGGGGCTTCAGCCCCAGCATTTT. Encoded protein: CASSVNRGLQPQHF.

A few counts support this clonotype. This chain uses TRBV5-1 with TRBJ1-2; a weak D match, TRBD1 (6 bases). Trimming removed 4 bases at V and 4 bases at J, with 17 bases between. Germline V gene data show CDR1 as SGHRS and CDR2 as YFSETQ. The CDR3 runs to 15 residues. The DNA of the CDR3 is TGCGCCAGCAGCCTATTACAGGGAGGCGGCTATGGCTACACCTTC. Residues: CASSLLQGGGYGYTF.

This clonotype showed up just a few times. The chain couples TRBV3-1 to TRBJ1-1, with D unresolved. This CDR3 has 16 residues. Germline V gives CDR1 LGHDT, CDR2 YNNKEL (reference sequence). With 4 bases removed from V and 0 bases from J, the gap between germline ends came to 15 bases. DNA for the CDR3: TGTGCCAGCAGCCCACGAGGAGTGGGAGTGAACACTGAAGCTTTCTTT. As protein: CASSPRGVGVNTEAFF.

This clonotype was counted only a few times. The chain employs TRBV4-2 and TRBJ2-1; D unresolved. Germline lookup yields CDR1 LGHNA and CDR2 YNFKEQ. The CDR3 contains 13 residues. Trimming left V 0 bases short and J 13 bases short, with 13 bases between. CDR3: CASSQDLAYPQFF. In DNA form, the CDR3 reads TGTGCCAGCAGCCAAGATTTGGCGTACCCCCAGTTCTTC.

This clonotype was found many times. V usage is TRBV7-2 and J usage is TRBJ2-5; possibly TRBD2 for D (6 bases). Germline V gene data show CDR1 as SGHTA and CDR2 as FQGNSA. Deletions cut 6 bases from V and 1 base from J, with 12 bases between. There are 14 residues in the CDR3. The CDR3 nucleotides are TGTGCCAGCAGTTATAGCGGCAGCCAAGAGACCCAGTACTTC. This sequence encodes CASSYSGSQETQYF.

Only one count was recorded for this clonotype. The V gene is TRBV5-1, the J gene TRBJ2-3, with 9 positions matching TRBD2. This CDR3 spans 14 amino acids. Germline loops: CDR1 SGHRS, CDR2 YFSETQ. V was pared by 7 bases and J by 2 bases, with 5 bases of the junction left unmatched. CDR3 in DNA: TGCGCCAGCCGACTAGCGGCCTCCACAGATACGCAGTATTTT. Translation gives CASRLAASTDTQYF.

This chain connects TRBV7-2 to TRBJ2-3, with D possibly matching TRBD2 (6 bases). The V gene's germline CDR1 is SGHTA and CDR2 FQGNSA. The CDR3 loop spans 16 amino acids. Trimming removed 4 bases from V and 4 bases from J, with 18 bases in between. CDR3 region: CASSSQGSGEPDTQYF. The CDR3 DNA is TGTGCCAGCAGCTCCCAAGGATCGGGGGAGCCAGATACGCAGTATTTT.